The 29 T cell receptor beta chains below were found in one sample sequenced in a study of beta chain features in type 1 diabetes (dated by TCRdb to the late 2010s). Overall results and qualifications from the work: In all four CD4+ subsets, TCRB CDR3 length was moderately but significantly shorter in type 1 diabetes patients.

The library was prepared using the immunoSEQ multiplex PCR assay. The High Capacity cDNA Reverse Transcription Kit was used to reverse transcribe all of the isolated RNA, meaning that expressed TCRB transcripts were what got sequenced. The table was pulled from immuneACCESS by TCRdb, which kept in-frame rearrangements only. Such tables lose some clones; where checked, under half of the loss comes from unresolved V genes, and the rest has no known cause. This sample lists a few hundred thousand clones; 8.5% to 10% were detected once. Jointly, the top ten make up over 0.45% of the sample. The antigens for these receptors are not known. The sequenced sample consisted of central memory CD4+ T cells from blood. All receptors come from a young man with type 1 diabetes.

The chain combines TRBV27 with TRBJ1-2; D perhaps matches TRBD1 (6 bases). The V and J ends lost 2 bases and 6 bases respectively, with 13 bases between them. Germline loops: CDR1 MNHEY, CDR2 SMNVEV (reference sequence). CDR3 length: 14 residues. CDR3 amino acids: CASSLGGWGNGYTF. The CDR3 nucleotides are TGTGCCAGCAGTTTAGGGGGCTGGGGGAATGGCTACACCTTC.

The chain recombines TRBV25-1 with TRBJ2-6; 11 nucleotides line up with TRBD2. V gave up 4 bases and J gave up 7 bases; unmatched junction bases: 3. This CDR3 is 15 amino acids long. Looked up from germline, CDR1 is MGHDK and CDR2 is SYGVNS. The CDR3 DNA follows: TGTGCCAGCAGTGCCACTAGCGGGGGTGCCAACGTCCTGACTTTC. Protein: CASSATSGGANVLTF.

The CDR3 nucleotides are TGTGCCAGCAGTCCCCGGCAGGGAACCAGCTCCTACAATGAGCAGTTCTTC. It translates to CASSPRQGTSSYNEQFF. The chain carries TRBV27 and TRBJ2-1; D perhaps matches TRBD1 (5 bases). With 5 bases removed from V and 0 bases from J, the gap between germline ends came to 17 bases. Germline values: CDR1 MNHEY, CDR2 SMNVEV (reference sequence). The CDR3 spans 17 residues.

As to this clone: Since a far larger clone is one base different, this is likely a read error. CDR3 nucleotides: TGTGCCAGCAGTTTTGAAGTCCGGCTAAATCAGTCCCAGCATTTT. Residues: CASSFEVRLNQSQHF. The chain has TRBV6-1 and TRBJ1-5; D unclear. The CDR3 is 15 amino acids. Germline assignment: CDR1 MNHNS and CDR2 SASEGT.

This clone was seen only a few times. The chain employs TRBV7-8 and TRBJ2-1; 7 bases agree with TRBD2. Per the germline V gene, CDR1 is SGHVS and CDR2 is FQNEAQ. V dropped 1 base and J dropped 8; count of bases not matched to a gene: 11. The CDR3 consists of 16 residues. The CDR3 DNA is TGTGCCAGCAGCTTAGGGGCGGGAGACACGTGGGATGAGCAGTTCTTC. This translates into CASSLGAGDTWDEQFF. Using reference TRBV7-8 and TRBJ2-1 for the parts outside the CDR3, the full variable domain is GAGVSQSPRYKVAKRGQDVALRCDPISGHVSLFWYQQALGQGPEFLTYFQNEAQLDKSGLPSDRFFAERPEGSVSTLKIQRTQQEDSAVYLCASSLGAGDTWDEQFFGPGTRLTVL.

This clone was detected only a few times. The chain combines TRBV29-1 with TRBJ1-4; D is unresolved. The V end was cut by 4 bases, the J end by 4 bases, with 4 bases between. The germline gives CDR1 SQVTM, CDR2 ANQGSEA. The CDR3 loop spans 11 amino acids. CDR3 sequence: CSVADNEKLFF. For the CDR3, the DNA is TGCAGCGTTGCAGATAATGAAAAACTGTTTTTT.

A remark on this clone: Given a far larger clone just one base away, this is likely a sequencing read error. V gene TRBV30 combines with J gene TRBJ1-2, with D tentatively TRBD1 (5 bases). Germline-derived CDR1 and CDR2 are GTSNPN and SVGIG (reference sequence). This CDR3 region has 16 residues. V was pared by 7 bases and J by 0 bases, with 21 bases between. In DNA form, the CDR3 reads TGTGCCTTGCTAAGGGACCGAGTTCGGGCTAACTATGGCTACACCTTC. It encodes CALLRDRVRANYGYTF.

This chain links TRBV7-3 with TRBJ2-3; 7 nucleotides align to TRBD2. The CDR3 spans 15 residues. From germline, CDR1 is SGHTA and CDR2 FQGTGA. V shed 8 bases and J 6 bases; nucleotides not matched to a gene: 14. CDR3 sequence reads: CASQQEGVGGDTQYF. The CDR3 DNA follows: TGTGCCAGCCAACAGGAGGGCGTGGGAGGGGATACGCAGTATTTT. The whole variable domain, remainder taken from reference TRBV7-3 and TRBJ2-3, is GAGVSQTPSNKVTEKGKYVELRCDPISGHTALYWYRQSLGQGPEFLIYFQGTGAADDSGLPNDRFFAVRPEGSVSTLKIQRTERGDSAVYLCASQQEGVGGDTQYFGPGTRLTVL.

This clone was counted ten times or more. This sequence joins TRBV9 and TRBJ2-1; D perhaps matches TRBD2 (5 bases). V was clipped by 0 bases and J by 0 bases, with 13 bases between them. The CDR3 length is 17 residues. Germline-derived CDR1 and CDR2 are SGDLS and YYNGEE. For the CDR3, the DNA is TGTGCCAGCAGCGTAGCCCCAGCGGACCTCTCCTACAATGAGCAGTTCTTC. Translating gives CASSVAPADLSYNEQFF.

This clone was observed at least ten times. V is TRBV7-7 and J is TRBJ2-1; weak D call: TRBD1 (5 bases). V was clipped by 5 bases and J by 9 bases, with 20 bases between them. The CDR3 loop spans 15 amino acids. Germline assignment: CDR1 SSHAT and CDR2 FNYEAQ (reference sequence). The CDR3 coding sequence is TGTGCCAGCAGCCCCTTCAGGGTAGCCCTCCCTGAGCAGTTCTTC. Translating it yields CASSPFRVALPEQFF.

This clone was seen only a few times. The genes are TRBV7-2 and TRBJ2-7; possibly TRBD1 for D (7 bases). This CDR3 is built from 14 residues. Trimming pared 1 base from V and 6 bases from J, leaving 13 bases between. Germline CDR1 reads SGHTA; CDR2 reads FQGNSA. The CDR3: CASSLDQGGLEQYF. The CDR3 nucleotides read TGTGCCAGCAGCTTAGACCAGGGGGGCCTCGAGCAGTACTTC.

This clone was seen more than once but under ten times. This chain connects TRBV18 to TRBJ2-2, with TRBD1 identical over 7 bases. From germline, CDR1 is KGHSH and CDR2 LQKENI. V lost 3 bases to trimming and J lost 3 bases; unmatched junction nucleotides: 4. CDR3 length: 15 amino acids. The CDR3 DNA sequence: TGTGCCAGCTCACCCCGACAGGGCGACACCGGGGAGCTGTTTTTT. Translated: CASSPRQGDTGELFF.

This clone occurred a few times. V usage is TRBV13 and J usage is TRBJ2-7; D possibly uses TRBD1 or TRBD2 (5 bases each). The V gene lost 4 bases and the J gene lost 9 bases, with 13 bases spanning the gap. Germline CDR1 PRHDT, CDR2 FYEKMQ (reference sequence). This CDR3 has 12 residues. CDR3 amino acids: CASSSPGTLQYF. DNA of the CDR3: TGTGCCAGCAGCTCGCCCGGGACCCTGCAGTACTTC.

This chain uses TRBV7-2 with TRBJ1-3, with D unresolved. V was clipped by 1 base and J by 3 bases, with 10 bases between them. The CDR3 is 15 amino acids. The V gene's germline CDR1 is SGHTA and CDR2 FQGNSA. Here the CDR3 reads CASSLESGIGNTIYF. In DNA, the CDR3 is TGTGCCAGCAGCTTAGAATCCGGGATTGGAAACACCATATATTTT.

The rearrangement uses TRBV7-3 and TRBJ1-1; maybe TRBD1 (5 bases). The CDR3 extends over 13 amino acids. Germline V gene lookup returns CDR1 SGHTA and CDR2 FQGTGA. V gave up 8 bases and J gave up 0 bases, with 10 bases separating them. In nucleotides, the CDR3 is TGTGCCAGCGGCCTCAGGGTGAACACTGAAGCTTTCTTT. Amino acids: CASGLRVNTEAFF.

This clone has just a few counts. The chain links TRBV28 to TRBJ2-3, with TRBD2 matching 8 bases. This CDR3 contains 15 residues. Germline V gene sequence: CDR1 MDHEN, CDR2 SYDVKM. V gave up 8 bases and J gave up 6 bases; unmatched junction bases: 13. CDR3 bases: TGTGCCAGCCGCCAGCGGGAGTCGGTGGTGGATACGCAGTATTTT. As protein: CASRQRESVVDTQYF.

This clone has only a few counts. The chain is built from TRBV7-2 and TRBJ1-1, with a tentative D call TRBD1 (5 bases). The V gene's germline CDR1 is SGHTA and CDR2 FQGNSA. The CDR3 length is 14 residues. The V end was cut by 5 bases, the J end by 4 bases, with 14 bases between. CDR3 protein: CASSIGVRSTEAFF. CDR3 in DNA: TGTGCCAGCAGCATAGGGGTGCGGTCCACTGAAGCTTTCTTT.

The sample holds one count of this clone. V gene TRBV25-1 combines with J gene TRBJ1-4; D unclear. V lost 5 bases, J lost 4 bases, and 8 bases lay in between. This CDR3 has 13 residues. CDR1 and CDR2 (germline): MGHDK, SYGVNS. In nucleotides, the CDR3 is TGTGCCAGCAGTCGCCAAAATAATGAAAAACTGTTTTTT. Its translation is CASSRQNNEKLFF.

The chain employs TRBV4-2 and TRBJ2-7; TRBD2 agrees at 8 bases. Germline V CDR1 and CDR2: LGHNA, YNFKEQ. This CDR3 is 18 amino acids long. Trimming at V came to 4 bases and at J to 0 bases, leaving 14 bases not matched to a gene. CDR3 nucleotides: TGTGCCAGCAGCCCTACCCTCGGGGCGGGAGGAAGCTCCTACGAGCAGTACTTC. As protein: CASSPTLGAGGSSYEQYF.

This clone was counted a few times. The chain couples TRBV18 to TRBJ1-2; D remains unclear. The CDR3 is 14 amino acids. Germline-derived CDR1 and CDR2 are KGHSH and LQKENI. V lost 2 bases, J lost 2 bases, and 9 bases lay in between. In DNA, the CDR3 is TGTGCCAGCTCACCAATCATTCAGAACTATGGCTACACCTTC. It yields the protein CASSPIIQNYGYTF. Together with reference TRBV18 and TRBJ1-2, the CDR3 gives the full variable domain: NAGVMQNPRHLVRRRGQEARLRCSPMKGHSHVYWYRQLPEEGLKFMVYLQKENIIDESGMPKERFSAEFPKEGPSILRIQQVVRGDSAAYFCASSPIIQNYGYTFGSGTRLTVV.

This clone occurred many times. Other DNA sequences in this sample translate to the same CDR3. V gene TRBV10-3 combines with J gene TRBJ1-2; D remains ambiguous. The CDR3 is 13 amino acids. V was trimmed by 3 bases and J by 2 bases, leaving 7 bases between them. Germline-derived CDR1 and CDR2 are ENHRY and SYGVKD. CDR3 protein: CAISEGQNYGYTF. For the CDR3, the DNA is TGTGCCATCAGTGAAGGGCAGAACTATGGCTACACCTTC.

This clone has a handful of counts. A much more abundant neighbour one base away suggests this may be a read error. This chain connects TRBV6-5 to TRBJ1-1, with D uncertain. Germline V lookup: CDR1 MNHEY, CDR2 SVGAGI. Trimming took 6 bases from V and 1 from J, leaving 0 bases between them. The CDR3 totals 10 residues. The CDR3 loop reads CASRNTEAFF. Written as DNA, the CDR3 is TGTGCCAGCAGGAACACTGAAGCTTTCTTT.

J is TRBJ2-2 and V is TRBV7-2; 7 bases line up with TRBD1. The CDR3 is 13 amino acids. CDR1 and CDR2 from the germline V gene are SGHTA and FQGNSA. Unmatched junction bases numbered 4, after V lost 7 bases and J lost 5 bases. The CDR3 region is CASKTGRTGELFF. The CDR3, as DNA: TGTGCCAGCAAGACAGGGAGAACCGGGGAGCTGTTTTTT.

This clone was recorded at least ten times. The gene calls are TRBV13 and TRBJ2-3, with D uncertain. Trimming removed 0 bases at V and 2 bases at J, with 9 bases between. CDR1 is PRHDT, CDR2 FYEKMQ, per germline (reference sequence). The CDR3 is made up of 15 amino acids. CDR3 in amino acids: CASSLGRRNTDTQYF. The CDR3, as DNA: TGTGCCAGCAGCTTAGGCCGCCGGAACACAGATACGCAGTATTTT.

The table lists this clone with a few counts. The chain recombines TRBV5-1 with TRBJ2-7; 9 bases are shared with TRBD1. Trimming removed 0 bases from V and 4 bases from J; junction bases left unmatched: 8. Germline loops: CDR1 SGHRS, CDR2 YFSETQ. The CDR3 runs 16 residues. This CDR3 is CASSLGDRVGAYEQYF. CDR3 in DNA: TGCGCCAGCAGCTTGGGGGACAGGGTCGGCGCGTACGAGCAGTACTTC.

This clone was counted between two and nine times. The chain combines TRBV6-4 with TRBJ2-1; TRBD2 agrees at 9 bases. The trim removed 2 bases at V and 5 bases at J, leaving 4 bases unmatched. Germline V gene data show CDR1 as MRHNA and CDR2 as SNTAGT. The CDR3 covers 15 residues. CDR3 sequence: CASSDGAGGHNEQFF. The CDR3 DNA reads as TGTGCCAGCAGTGACGGAGCGGGAGGTCACAATGAGCAGTTCTTC.

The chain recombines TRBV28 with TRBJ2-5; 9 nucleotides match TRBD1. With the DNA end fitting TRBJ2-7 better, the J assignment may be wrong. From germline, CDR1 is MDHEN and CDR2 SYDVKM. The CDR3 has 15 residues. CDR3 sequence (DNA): TGTGCCAGCAGTGGAGCCGGGACAGGGTTAGGCGAGCAGTACTTC. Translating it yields CASSGAGTGLGEQYF.

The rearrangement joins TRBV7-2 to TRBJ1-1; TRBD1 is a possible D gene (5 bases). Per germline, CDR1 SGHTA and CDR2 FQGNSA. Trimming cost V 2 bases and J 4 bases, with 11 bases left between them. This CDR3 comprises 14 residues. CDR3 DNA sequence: TGTGCCAGCAGCTTACGCTCCGGGGGCACTGAAGCTTTCTTT. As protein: CASSLRSGGTEAFF.

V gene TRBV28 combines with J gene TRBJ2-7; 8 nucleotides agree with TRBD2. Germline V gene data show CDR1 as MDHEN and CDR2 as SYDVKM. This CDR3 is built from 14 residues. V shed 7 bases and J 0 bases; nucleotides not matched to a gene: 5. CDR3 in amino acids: CASISAGVSYEQYF. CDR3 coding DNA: TGTGCCAGCATATCAGCGGGGGTCTCCTACGAGCAGTACTTC.